The 22 T cell receptor beta chains below come from one sample, sequenced in a study of blood T cell repertoires in COVID-19. Measured with immunoSEQ multiplex PCR; TCRdb has only the in-frame clones, and not every one. The repertoire has roughly 160,000 clones, 75% to 90% of them found once; the top ten carry about an eighth. Sequenced material: PBMCs or T cells enriched from blood (not recorded which). These receptors were collected from a woman aged 55-75 years who had recovered from COVID-19.

V gene TRBV28 combines with J gene TRBJ1-6, with TRBD1 matching 8 bases. Trimming at V came to 3 bases and at J to 11 bases, leaving 6 bases not matched to a gene. Germline CDR1 and CDR2: MDHEN and SYDVKM. There are 14 residues in the CDR3. The CDR3 is CASSLPGQVPPLHF. The CDR3 region has the DNA TGTGCCAGCAGTTTGCCGGGACAGGTACCACCCCTCCACTTT.

CDR3 loop: CAISERTITDTQYF. Written as DNA, the CDR3 is TGTGCCATCAGTGAAAGGACTATCACAGATACGCAGTATTTT. The V and J genes are TRBV10-3 and TRBJ2-3; D may be TRBD2 (6 bases). Trimming shortened V by 3 bases and J by 2 bases, and 9 bases separated the two germline ends. The CDR3 runs to 14 residues. Germline loops: CDR1 ENHRY, CDR2 SYGVKD.

The chain carries TRBV6-5 and TRBJ1-6; 7 bases align to TRBD1. Germline CDR1 MNHEY, CDR2 SVGAGI. V lost 6 bases and J lost 7; bases outside the gene matches: 9. CDR3 length: 15 amino acids. The CDR3 coding sequence is TGTGCCAGCAGCCCATCCGGGACAGAAAATTCACCCCTCCACTTT. Its protein is CASSPSGTENSPLHF.

The chain recombines TRBV29-1 with TRBJ1-1; D is ambiguous. The germline gives CDR1 SQVTM, CDR2 ANQGSEA. V shed 7 bases and J shed 7 bases, with 19 bases lying between them. The CDR3 extends over 13 amino acids. The CDR3 bases are TGCAGCGCCCTCCGAACAGCCGACGATGAAGCTTTCTTT. The encoded protein is CSALRTADDEAFF.

This chain connects TRBV12-3 or TRBV12-4 to TRBJ1-3, with D unclear. V was trimmed by 2 bases and J by 4 bases, leaving 6 bases between them. This CDR3 has 13 residues. This CDR3 reads CASSLTVGNTIYF. In DNA, the CDR3 is TGTGCCAGCAGTTTAACAGTCGGAAACACCATATATTTT.

This clone occurred once. The V call is TRBV3-1 (or the pseudogene TRBV3-2), the J call TRBJ1-1, with a possible D match to TRBD1 (5 bases). CDR1 LGHDT and CDR2 YNNKEL come from the germline V gene (reference sequence). Trimming stripped 1 base from V and 4 bases from J, with 10 bases between. The CDR3 totals 14 residues. DNA for the CDR3: TGTGCCAGCAGCCAAGTCCAGGGATTCACTGAAGCTTTCTTT. Protein product: CASSQVQGFTEAFF.

The chain has TRBV2 and TRBJ2-1; D uncertain. This CDR3 comprises 14 residues. Trimming took 1 base from V and 4 from J, leaving 8 bases between them. CDR1 is SNHLY, CDR2 FYNNEI, per germline. The CDR3 is CASSEDSVYNEQFF. In nucleotides, the CDR3 is TGTGCCAGCAGTGAAGACTCCGTGTACAATGAGCAGTTCTTC.

The chain combines TRBV7-9 with TRBJ2-1, with D uncertain. This CDR3 is built from 12 residues. From germline, CDR1 is SEHNR and CDR2 FQNEAQ (reference sequence). V lost 5 bases and J 6 bases, leaving 8 bases between the germline ends. Written as DNA, the CDR3 is TGTGCCAGCAGCGAGGTCTCCAATGAGCAGTTCTTC. It codes for CASSEVSNEQFF.

This clone was found a few times. This chain uses TRBV18 with TRBJ2-7, with D perhaps TRBD2 (6 bases). V dropped 1 base and J dropped 2 bases, with 12 bases sitting between them. The CDR3 runs to 15 residues. Germline CDR1 KGHSH, CDR2 LQKENI. The CDR3 protein is CASSPQRDSTYEQYF. In nucleotides, the CDR3 is TGTGCCAGCTCACCACAAAGGGACTCCACCTACGAGCAGTACTTC.

The V gene is TRBV7-8, the J gene TRBJ1-2; D is undetermined. There are 15 residues in the CDR3. Looked up from germline, CDR1 is SGHVS and CDR2 is FQNEAQ. The V end was cut by 1 base, the J end by 3 bases, with 12 bases between. CDR3 in DNA: TGTGCCAGCAGCTTAGATGGCAGCGCCTACTATGGCTACACCTTC. It translates to CASSLDGSAYYGYTF.

The rearrangement joins TRBV6-1 to TRBJ1-1; D is undetermined. The germline gives CDR1 MNHNS, CDR2 SASEGT. With 2 bases removed from V and 6 bases from J, the gap between germline ends came to 13 bases. The CDR3 loop spans 14 amino acids. CDR3 amino acids: CASSESAGLAEAFF. CDR3 DNA sequence: TGTGCCAGCAGTGAAAGTGCGGGGTTGGCTGAAGCTTTCTTT.

The gene calls are TRBV28 and TRBJ2-3; 12 nucleotides match TRBD2. V lost 2 bases and J lost 5; bases outside the gene matches: 2. This CDR3 has 15 amino acids. Germline loops: CDR1 MDHEN, CDR2 SYDVKM. The DNA for the CDR3 is TGTGCCAGCAGTTTACTAGCGGGAGGGGAAGATACGCAGTATTTT. Translated: CASSLLAGGEDTQYF.

The J gene is TRBJ1-3, the V gene TRBV7-2, with D possibly matching TRBD1 (5 bases). CDR3 size: 14 residues. In germline, CDR1 is SGHTA, CDR2 FQGNSA. Trimming removed 6 bases from V and 2 bases from J, with 11 bases in between. The DNA for the CDR3 is TGTGCCAGCAGTCAGGGTTCCACTGGAAACACCATATATTTT. Translating it yields CASSQGSTGNTIYF.

The chain couples TRBV27 to TRBJ1-2; 8 bases fit TRBD1. V lost 7 bases, J lost 13 bases, and 14 bases stayed unmatched. The CDR3 runs 13 residues. Germline-derived CDR1 and CDR2 are MNHEY and SMNVEV (reference sequence). In DNA, the CDR3 is TGTGCCAGCAACAATGGACAGGGTAGAATTCCCACCTTC. This encodes CASNNGQGRIPTF.

The chain employs TRBV20-1 and TRBJ2-1; 8 bases match TRBD2. V shed 3 bases, J shed 6 bases, and the junction held 7 bases outside the gene matches. The germline CDR1 and CDR2 sequences are DFQATT and SNEGSKA (reference sequence). This CDR3 contains 14 residues. The CDR3 bases are TGCAGTGCTAGTCGGAGCGGGAGTGGCAATGAGCAGTTCTTC. This codes for CSASRSGSGNEQFF.

This clone was counted only a few times. The chain joins TRBV11-2 to TRBJ1-1; 7 nucleotides line up with TRBD1. Germline CDR1 reads SGHAT; CDR2 reads FQNNGV. V lost 0 bases, J lost 8 bases, and 9 bases stayed unmatched. The CDR3 is 15 residues long. DNA of the CDR3: TGTGCCAGCAGCTTAGAAGACAGGGCCAGCTCAGAAGCTTTCTTT. Protein: CASSLEDRASSEAFF.

The V call is TRBV28, the J call TRBJ1-5; maybe TRBD1 (5 bases). Trimming shortened V by 5 bases and J by 0 bases, and 11 bases separated the two germline ends. In germline, CDR1 is MDHEN, CDR2 SYDVKM. The CDR3 has 15 residues. CDR3 nucleotide sequence: TGTGCCAGCAGTCCCCCAGGGTATAGCAATCAGCCCCAGCATTTT. It translates to CASSPPGYSNQPQHF. Full variable domain (outside the CDR3, taken from reference TRBV28 and TRBJ1-5): DVKVTQSSRYLVKRTGEKVFLECVQDMDHENMFWYRQDPGLGLRLIYFSYDVKMKEKGDIPEGYSVSREKKERFSLILESASTNQTSMYLCASSPPGYSNQPQHFGDGTRLSIL.

The V call is TRBV21-1, the J call TRBJ2-7; the DNA was not compared with TRBD2, the D call given in the table. TRBV21-1 represents a pseudogene. CDR3 length equals 16 residues. CDR3 residues: CASSNSVGGDSYEQYF. The CDR3 DNA reads as TGTGCCAGCAGCAATAGTGTAGGCGGGGACTCCTACGAGCAGTACTTC.

The chain employs TRBV6-4 and TRBJ2-5; TRBD2 might be the D (5 bases). There are 13 residues in the CDR3. Trimming left V 4 bases short and J 7 bases short, with 13 bases between. Germline CDR1 and CDR2: MRHNA and SNTAGT. The CDR3 bases are TGTGCCAGCAGTGTTGACGGGGTGGGGACCCAGTACTTC. Protein: CASSVDGVGTQYF.

This clone was seen a few times. The same CDR3 arises from other DNA sequences in this sample as well. The V gene is TRBV5-1, the J gene TRBJ2-7; 7 bases fit TRBD1. The V gene end was trimmed by 0 bases and the J gene end by 0 bases; junction bases not matched to a gene: 0. The germline CDR1 and CDR2 sequences are SGHRS and YFSETQ. The CDR3 totals 14 residues. This CDR3 is CASSLGQGSYEQYF. CDR3 DNA: TGCGCCAGCAGCTTGGGACAGGGCTCCTACGAGCAGTACTTC.

The chain carries TRBV2 and TRBJ1-4; possibly TRBD1 for D (6 bases). V dropped 6 bases and J dropped 6 bases, with 14 bases sitting between them. The CDR3 spans 14 residues. Germline V gene data show CDR1 as SNHLY and CDR2 as FYNNEI. The CDR3 loop reads CASRSGTTDEKLFF. The CDR3 coding sequence is TGTGCCAGCAGGTCCGGGACAACCGATGAAAAACTGTTTTTT. The full variable domain, rest sourced from reference TRBV2 and TRBJ1-4, is EPEVTQTPSHQVTQMGQEVILRCVPISNHLYFYWYRQILGQKVEFLVSFYNNEISEKSEIFDDQFSVERPDGSNFTLKIRSTKLEDSAMYFCASRSGTTDEKLFFGSGTQLSVL.

The gene calls are TRBV4-1 and TRBJ1-1; the D gene is possibly TRBD1 (6 bases). The length of the CDR3 is 13 residues. Germline V lookup: CDR1 MGHRA, CDR2 YSYEKL. V was shortened by 4 bases and J by 3 bases, with 9 bases between the two germline ends. The CDR3 bases are TGCGCCAGCAGCCTTGGACAGTACACTGAAGCTTTCTTT. It codes for CASSLGQYTEAFF.